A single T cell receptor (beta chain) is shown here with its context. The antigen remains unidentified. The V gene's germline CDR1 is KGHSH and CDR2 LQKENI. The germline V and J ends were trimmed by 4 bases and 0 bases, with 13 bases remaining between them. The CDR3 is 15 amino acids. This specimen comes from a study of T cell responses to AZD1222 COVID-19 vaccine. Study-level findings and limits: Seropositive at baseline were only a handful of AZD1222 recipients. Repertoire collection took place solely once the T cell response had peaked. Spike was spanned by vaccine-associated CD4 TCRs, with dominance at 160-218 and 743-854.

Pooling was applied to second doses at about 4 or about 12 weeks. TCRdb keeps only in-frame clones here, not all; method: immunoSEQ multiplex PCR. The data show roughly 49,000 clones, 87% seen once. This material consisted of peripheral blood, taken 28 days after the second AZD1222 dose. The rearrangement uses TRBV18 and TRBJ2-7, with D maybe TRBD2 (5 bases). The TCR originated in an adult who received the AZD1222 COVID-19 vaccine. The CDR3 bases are TGTGCCAGCTCACGGTCCCGGGGAAGCTCCTACGAGCAGTACTTC. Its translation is CASSRSRGSSYEQYF.